The rows below give T cell receptor beta chains drawn from one sample of a study of OX40 agonist ivuxolimab in advanced cancers. TCRdb's copy holds only in-frame clones and misses some; the assay was immunoSEQ multiplex PCR. The table shows around 45,000 clones, with roughly 82% occurring only once. The sample here was CD4+ or CD8+ T cells sorted from blood, taken in a trial of the OX40 agonist ivuxolimab. Receptors originate from an adult with an advanced solid tumor such as melanoma, head and neck, liver or kidney cancer. The CDR3 runs from the conserved cysteine through the conserved F or W. D genes are given only for firm matches. Some rows mark clone size as missing; the rest say once, few, many or name a class of expanded clone.

v_call: TRBV27; d_call: .; clone_size: once; j_call: TRBJ1-4; cdr3_nt: TGTGCCAGCAGAACCCAGGGAAACGAAAAACTGTTTTTT; cdr3_aa: CASRTQGNEKLFF
v_call: TRBV10-3; d_call: TRBD1; clone_size: .; j_call: TRBJ2-3; cdr3_nt: TGTGCCATCAGGACAGGGGGCAGCGATACGCAGTATTTT; cdr3_aa: CAIRTGGSDTQYF
v_call: TRBV11-2; d_call: .; clone_size: .; j_call: TRBJ2-5; cdr3_nt: TGTGCCAGCAGCTTCGGGCAGAGGCCACAAGAGACCCAGTACTTC; cdr3_aa: CASSFGQRPQETQYF
v_call: TRBV9; d_call: TRBD1; clone_size: .; j_call: TRBJ2-7; cdr3_nt: TGTGCCAGCAGCCAAGGACAGGGTTACTCCTACGAGCAGTACTTC; cdr3_aa: CASSQGQGYSYEQYF
v_call: TRBV19; d_call: .; clone_size: .; j_call: TRBJ2-7; cdr3_nt: TGTGCCAGTAGGGCAGGGGCGAATTACGAGCAGTACTTC; cdr3_aa: CASRAGANYEQYF
v_call: TRBV2; d_call: .; clone_size: .; j_call: TRBJ1-2; cdr3_nt: TGTGCCAGCAGTCAGGACCTAGCTAACTATGGCTACACCTTC; cdr3_aa: CASSQDLANYGYTF
v_call: TRBV11-2; d_call: TRBD1; clone_size: .; j_call: TRBJ1-6; cdr3_nt: TGTGCCAGCAGCTTAGAGACAGGGCGTAACTCACCCCTCCACTTT; cdr3_aa: CASSLETGRNSPLHF
v_call: TRBV6-1; d_call: TRBD1; clone_size: .; j_call: TRBJ2-1; cdr3_nt: TGTGCCAGCAGTGACCCCCGGGGGACAGGGACCCTCGAGCAGTTCTTC; cdr3_aa: CASSDPRGTGTLEQFF
v_call: TRBV7-9; d_call: .; clone_size: .; j_call: TRBJ2-3; cdr3_nt: TGTGCCAGCAGCTTATGGGGGCTCGGAACAGATACGCAGTATTTT; cdr3_aa: CASSLWGLGTDTQYF
v_call: TRBV11-3; d_call: .; clone_size: .; j_call: TRBJ1-6; cdr3_nt: TGTGCCAGCAGCTCGAACCCGACTACACCCCTCCACTTT; cdr3_aa: CASSSNPTTPLHF
v_call: TRBV18; d_call: .; clone_size: .; j_call: TRBJ2-7; cdr3_nt: TGTGCCAGCTCGGTTGACACTCCGGGATACGAGCAGTACTTC; cdr3_aa: CASSVDTPGYEQYF
v_call: TRBV5-5; d_call: .; clone_size: .; j_call: TRBJ2-4; cdr3_nt: TGTGCCAGCAGCTTGGCCCAGAACATTCAGTACTTC; cdr3_aa: CASSLAQNIQYF
v_call: TRBV6-5; d_call: .; clone_size: .; j_call: TRBJ2-7; cdr3_nt: TGTGCCAGCAGCCACTCCCCCTACGAGCAGTACTTC; cdr3_aa: CASSHSPYEQYF
v_call: TRBV29-1; d_call: .; clone_size: .; j_call: TRBJ2-1; cdr3_nt: TGCAGCATCCTCAGCCATGAGCAGTTCTTC; cdr3_aa: CSILSHEQFF
v_call: TRBV7-8; d_call: .; clone_size: .; j_call: TRBJ2-3; cdr3_nt: TGTGCCAGCAGCTTAGCCGCAGGGGCAGATACGCAGTATTTT; cdr3_aa: CASSLAAGADTQYF
v_call: TRBV14; d_call: TRBD1; clone_size: .; j_call: TRBJ2-7; cdr3_nt: TGTGCCAGCAGCCAATCCGGGACAGCCTCTGCCGAGCAGTACTTC; cdr3_aa: CASSQSGTASAEQYF
v_call: TRBV5-1; d_call: .; clone_size: .; j_call: TRBJ1-6; cdr3_nt: TGCGCCAGCAGCTTGGCAGGCCCCTCCTATTCACCCCTCCACTTT; cdr3_aa: CASSLAGPSYSPLHF
v_call: TRBV4-1; d_call: .; clone_size: .; j_call: TRBJ1-3; cdr3_nt: TGCGCCAGCAGCCGCCCGGGACGTAGTATCTCTGGAAACACCATATATTTT; cdr3_aa: CASSRPGRSISGNTIYF
v_call: TRBV2; d_call: TRBD1; clone_size: .; j_call: TRBJ1-2; cdr3_nt: TGTGCCAGCAGTGAAGGACAGGGGGCAAAATATGGCTACACCTTC; cdr3_aa: CASSEGQGAKYGYTF
v_call: TRBV27; d_call: TRBD2; clone_size: .; j_call: TRBJ2-1; cdr3_nt: TGTGCCAGCAGTTTCGCCCGTTCGGCGGGGGGGTCCTACAATGAGCAGTTCTTC; cdr3_aa: CASSFARSAGGSYNEQFF
v_call: TRBV2; d_call: TRBD2; clone_size: few; j_call: TRBJ2-7; cdr3_nt: TGTGCCAGCACCCTTAGGGGACTAGCCACCTACGAGCAGTACTTC; cdr3_aa: CASTLRGLATYEQYF
v_call: TRBV2; d_call: TRBD1; clone_size: .; j_call: TRBJ1-5; cdr3_nt: TGTGCCAGCAGCGTGGGACAGGGGGCAGGTCAGCCCCAGCATTTT; cdr3_aa: CASSVGQGAGQPQHF
v_call: TRBV29-1; d_call: TRBD1; clone_size: .; j_call: TRBJ1-1; cdr3_nt: TGCAGCGTGGGAGGGGACAGGGCGGAAGCTTTCTTT; cdr3_aa: CSVGGDRAEAFF
v_call: TRBV14; d_call: .; clone_size: .; j_call: TRBJ2-7; cdr3_nt: TGTGCCAGCAGCCAAGTGACGGGGCCTGGCGAGCAGTACTTC; cdr3_aa: CASSQVTGPGEQYF
v_call: TRBV5-1; d_call: .; clone_size: once; j_call: TRBJ1-1; cdr3_nt: TGCGCCAGCAACCATGGGGGGGCGGTCAACACTGAAGCTTTCTTT; cdr3_aa: CASNHGGAVNTEAFF
v_call: TRBV7-9; d_call: .; clone_size: .; j_call: TRBJ1-1; cdr3_nt: TGTGCCAGCAGCTTTAGAGGACGGTCGAACACTGAAGCTTTCTTT; cdr3_aa: CASSFRGRSNTEAFF
v_call: TRBV7-8; d_call: TRBD2; clone_size: .; j_call: TRBJ2-7; cdr3_nt: TGTGCCAGCAGCTTAACCTCGGGACTAGCGGGATTCTACGAGCAGTACTTC; cdr3_aa: CASSLTSGLAGFYEQYF
v_call: TRBV5-1; d_call: TRBD2; clone_size: once; j_call: TRBJ2-1; cdr3_nt: TGCGCCAGCAGCGAGTTAGCGGGGGCGAACAATGAGCAGTTCTTC; cdr3_aa: CASSELAGANNEQFF
v_call: TRBV27; d_call: .; clone_size: once; j_call: TRBJ1-1; cdr3_nt: TGTGCCAGCAGTTCGCCCTACACTGAAGCTTTCTTT; cdr3_aa: CASSSPYTEAFF
v_call: TRBV5-6; d_call: TRBD1; clone_size: .; j_call: TRBJ2-2; cdr3_nt: TGTGCCAGCACCGGGACAGGGGGGAACACCGGGGAGCTGTTTTTT; cdr3_aa: CASTGTGGNTGELFF
v_call: TRBV5-8; d_call: TRBD2; clone_size: once; j_call: TRBJ2-7; cdr3_nt: TGTGCCAGCAGCCTTGGACTAGCGGGGTGGTACTTC; cdr3_aa: CASSLGLAGWYF
v_call: TRBV7-2; d_call: TRBD1; clone_size: once; j_call: TRBJ1-5; cdr3_nt: TGTGCCAGCAGCGGACAGGCAAATCAGCCCCAGCATTTT; cdr3_aa: CASSGQANQPQHF
v_call: TRBV6-5; d_call: .; clone_size: .; j_call: TRBJ2-5; cdr3_nt: TGTGCCAGCAGTGACCAAGAGACCCAGTACTTC; cdr3_aa: CASSDQETQYF
v_call: TRBV4-3; d_call: .; clone_size: once; j_call: TRBJ1-1; cdr3_nt: TGCGCCAGCAGCCAAGTCCCACAGGCAAACACTGAAGCTTTCTTT; cdr3_aa: CASSQVPQANTEAFF
v_call: TRBV5-6; d_call: .; clone_size: .; j_call: TRBJ1-4; cdr3_nt: TGTGCCAGCAGCTTGGAAGGGTTGGGTGAAAAACTGTTTTTT; cdr3_aa: CASSLEGLGEKLFF
v_call: TRBV11-2; d_call: TRBD2; clone_size: .; j_call: TRBJ2-7; cdr3_nt: TGTGCCAGCAGCTTCCGGCTAGCGGGAGGTCTCTCCTACGAGCAGTACTTC; cdr3_aa: CASSFRLAGGLSYEQYF
v_call: TRBV6-1; d_call: .; clone_size: .; j_call: TRBJ2-3; cdr3_nt: TGTGCCAGCACTCCGGCGGTGTTCACAGATACGCAGTATTTT; cdr3_aa: CASTPAVFTDTQYF
v_call: TRBV7-9; d_call: TRBD1; clone_size: .; j_call: TRBJ1-1; cdr3_nt: TGTGCCAGCAGCGGACATCCACAGGGGAGGAACACTGAAGCTTTCTTT; cdr3_aa: CASSGHPQGRNTEAFF
v_call: TRBV7-2; d_call: .; clone_size: .; j_call: TRBJ2-7; cdr3_nt: TGTGCCAGCAGCACATGGACCGGTCGGGAGCAGTACTTC; cdr3_aa: CASSTWTGREQYF
v_call: TRBV6-5; d_call: .; clone_size: .; j_call: TRBJ2-3; cdr3_nt: TGTGCCAGCAGTTACCCGAACACAGATACGCAGTATTTT; cdr3_aa: CASSYPNTDTQYF
v_call: TRBV29-1; d_call: .; clone_size: .; j_call: TRBJ1-2; cdr3_nt: TGCAGCGTTGAAAAGGGGGGACAAAAACTTGGCTACACCTTC; cdr3_aa: CSVEKGGQKLGYTF
v_call: TRBV4-2; d_call: TRBD2; clone_size: .; j_call: TRBJ2-7; cdr3_nt: TGTGCCAGCAGCCAACTAGCGGGAGGCTGGGACGAGCAGTACTTC; cdr3_aa: CASSQLAGGWDEQYF
v_call: TRBV15; d_call: .; clone_size: .; j_call: TRBJ2-7; cdr3_nt: TGTGCCACCAGCAGAGAGGAGGCAGGGAACTACGAGCAGTACTTC; cdr3_aa: CATSREEAGNYEQYF
v_call: TRBV9; d_call: .; clone_size: .; j_call: TRBJ2-2; cdr3_nt: TGTGCCAGCAGCGTAGCAGTGAACACCGGGGAGCTGTTTTTT; cdr3_aa: CASSVAVNTGELFF
v_call: TRBV15; d_call: .; clone_size: .; j_call: TRBJ2-7; cdr3_nt: TGTGCCACCAGCAGAGTACACGGGGACGAGCAGTACTTC; cdr3_aa: CATSRVHGDEQYF
v_call: TRBV15; d_call: .; clone_size: few; j_call: TRBJ2-7; cdr3_nt: TGTGCCACCAGCAGAGAACGGGGTCTCTACGAGCAGTACTTC; cdr3_aa: CATSRERGLYEQYF
v_call: TRBV6-6; d_call: .; clone_size: .; j_call: TRBJ1-1; cdr3_nt: TGTGCCAGCAGTTACGAAGGGATCTCTGAAGCTTTCTTT; cdr3_aa: CASSYEGISEAFF
v_call: TRBV7-9; d_call: .; clone_size: .; j_call: TRBJ1-1; cdr3_nt: TGTGCCAGCAGATCGGGCGTTCGGCCTGAAGCTTTCTTT; cdr3_aa: CASRSGVRPEAFF
v_call: TRBV27; d_call: .; clone_size: .; j_call: TRBJ2-1; cdr3_nt: TGTGCCAGCAGGACGAACAACAATGAGCAGTTCTTC; cdr3_aa: CASRTNNNEQFF
v_call: TRBV7-2; d_call: TRBD2; clone_size: .; j_call: TRBJ2-1; cdr3_nt: TGTGCCAGCAGCTTAGTCGGGACTAGCGGAGACAATGAGCAGTTCTTC; cdr3_aa: CASSLVGTSGDNEQFF
v_call: TRBV6-1; d_call: TRBD1; clone_size: .; j_call: TRBJ2-1; cdr3_nt: TGTGCCAGCAGTGAATTCGCGGAGGACAGGGAGTTCTTC; cdr3_aa: CASSEFAEDREFF
v_call: TRBV27; d_call: .; clone_size: .; j_call: TRBJ2-7; cdr3_nt: TGTGCCAGCGCCGGGACATTTGGTTTATTCCGTTACGAGCAGTACTTC; cdr3_aa: CASAGTFGLFRYEQYF
v_call: TRBV14; d_call: .; clone_size: few; j_call: TRBJ2-3; cdr3_nt: TGTGCCAGCAGCCAAGTGACAGATACGCAGTATTTT; cdr3_aa: CASSQVTDTQYF
v_call: TRBV6-5; d_call: TRBD1; clone_size: .; j_call: TRBJ1-2; cdr3_nt: TGTGCCAGCAGTGGGGGACAGGGAAACTATGGCTACACCTTC; cdr3_aa: CASSGGQGNYGYTF